Below, 12 T cell receptor beta chains from the same sample are listed, as sequenced in a study of blood T cell repertoires in COVID-19. Clones were read by immunoSEQ multiplex PCR, and TCRdb kept only the in-frame ones, dropping some. The table lists fewer than 350,000 clones, 75% to 85% of them singletons. The material sequenced was peripheral blood. The receptors derive from a human donor in a cohort sampled during active COVID-19.

The chain links TRBV18 to TRBJ1-2, with D possibly TRBD1 on 5 matching bases. V lost 3 bases and J lost 1, with 12 bases in between. The CDR3 spans 15 residues. The germline gives CDR1 KGHSH, CDR2 LQKENI. The CDR3 coding sequence is TGTGCCAGCTCACCGACAGTTCTTATTAACTATGGCTACACCTTC. It codes for CASSPTVLINYGYTF.

The chain joins TRBV7-2 to TRBJ2-7; D is unclear. With 1 base removed from V and 6 bases from J, the gap between germline ends came to 13 bases. CDR1 is SGHTA and CDR2 is FQGNSA in the germline V gene. The CDR3 length is 14 residues. The CDR3 DNA reads as TGTGCCAGCAGCTTAGGTCTAGAAGTCTCCGAGCAGTACTTC. Its protein product is CASSLGLEVSEQYF.

The chain recombines TRBV7-9 with TRBJ2-7; the D gene is possibly TRBD2 (5 bases). The CDR3 sequence is 15 residues long. CDR1 SEHNR and CDR2 FQNEAQ come from the germline V gene (reference sequence). V was shortened by 5 bases and J by 4 bases, with 18 bases between the two germline ends. The CDR3 DNA is TGTGCCAGCAGCCCCGACCCAGGACTGAGATACGAGCAGTACTTC. Amino acids: CASSPDPGLRYEQYF.

The chain employs TRBV5-1 and TRBJ1-2, with TRBD1 as a possible D gene (5 bases). CDR1 is SGHRS, CDR2 YFSETQ, per germline. CDR3 length: 12 amino acids. V was shortened by 4 bases and J by 5 bases, with 9 bases between the two germline ends. Here the CDR3 reads CASSSAGYGYTF. The CDR3 region has the DNA TGCGCCAGCAGCAGTGCAGGGTATGGCTACACCTTC.

The V and J genes are TRBV7-8 and TRBJ1-1; D unclear. The CDR3 extends over 15 amino acids. Between the trimmed V and J ends, which lost 5 bases and 1 base, there was a span of 14 bases. CDR1 and CDR2 from the germline V gene are SGHVS and FQNEAQ. CDR3 amino acids: CASSPNKGRNTEAFF. As DNA, the CDR3 is TGTGCCAGCAGCCCCAATAAAGGGAGGAACACTGAAGCTTTCTTT.

The chain couples TRBV10-2 to TRBJ1-4; 11 bases fit TRBD1. J lost 7 bases, V lost 7 bases, and 5 bases had no gene match. The germline CDR1 and CDR2 sequences are WSHSY and SAAADI. The CDR3 loop spans 14 amino acids. CDR3 in DNA: TGCGCCAGCAAATTGGGACAGGGGGGTGAAAAACTGTTTTTT. As protein: CASKLGQGGEKLFF.

The count of this clone is one. The V gene is TRBV9, the J gene TRBJ2-1, with D possibly matching TRBD2 (6 bases). V was cut by 2 bases and J by 4 bases, with 16 bases left in between. The CDR3 totals 16 residues. Germline V gene lookup returns CDR1 SGDLS and CDR2 YYNGEE. The CDR3 region has the DNA TGTGCCAGCAGCGTTTCTAGCCTAGCGACTTACAATGAGCAGTTCTTC. Protein product: CASSVSSLATYNEQFF.

This clone was seen only a few times. V and J are TRBV4-1 and TRBJ1-4, with D unresolved. Trimming cost V 1 base and J 7 bases, with 13 bases left between them. This CDR3 has 15 amino acids. The V gene's germline CDR1 is MGHRA and CDR2 YSYEKL. Here the CDR3 reads CASSQASEYGEKLFF. In nucleotides, the CDR3 is TGCGCCAGCAGCCAAGCATCGGAGTACGGTGAAAAACTGTTTTTT.

The gene calls are TRBV11-2 and TRBJ2-7, with 7 bases aligning to TRBD1. Germline V lookup: CDR1 SGHAT, CDR2 FQNNGV. The CDR3 has 15 residues. V trimming: 5 bases; J trimming: 0 bases; junction bases outside the gene matches: 7. The CDR3 loop reads CASSPPGTVSYEQYF. CDR3 DNA: TGTGCCAGCAGCCCACCCGGGACAGTCTCCTACGAGCAGTACTTC.

The CDR3 sequence is CASSTLLAGSGANVLTF. In nucleotides, the CDR3 is TGCGCCAGCAGCACCCTGCTGGCGGGATCTGGGGCCAACGTCCTGACTTTC. The gene calls are TRBV5-1 and TRBJ2-6, with D possibly TRBD2 on 6 matching bases. This CDR3 is built from 17 residues. The germline V gene encodes CDR1 SGHRS and CDR2 YFSETQ. Trimming took off 4 bases at V and 1 base at J, with 15 bases between the two ends.

The chain employs TRBV19 and TRBJ1-6, with D perhaps TRBD1 (6 bases). V lost 3 bases, J lost 9 bases, and 18 bases lay in between. Per the germline V gene, CDR1 is LNHDA and CDR2 is SQIVND (reference sequence). The CDR3 has 16 amino acids. The CDR3 nucleotides are TGTGCCAGTAGTATTATACAGGGTCCGGAATTTTCACCCCTCCACTTT. Its translation is CASSIIQGPEFSPLHF.

This clone showed up just a few times. This chain connects TRBV12-3 or TRBV12-4 to TRBJ1-2, with 7 bases identical to TRBD1. Trimming removed 6 bases from V and 5 bases from J; junction bases left unmatched: 6. This CDR3 region has 13 residues. The chain's CDR3 is CASSGTASYGYTF. CDR3 nucleotides: TGTGCCAGCAGCGGGACAGCTTCGTATGGCTACACCTTC.